This entry lists 9 T cell receptor beta chains sequenced from one sample in a study of blood T cell repertoires in COVID-19. Using immunoSEQ multiplex PCR, the repertoire was profiled, and TCRdb retains in-frame clones only, with some absent. Counted here are around 250,000 clones, roughly 80% occurring once; the ten biggest clones make up 3.4%. Sequences were obtained from peripheral blood. These receptor sequences come from a woman in her late teens or twenties with acute or convalescent COVID-19.

As concerns this clone: The junction departs from germline at one end; a sequencing error may be responsible. The chain joins TRBV7-7 to TRBJ2-1; 9 nucleotides match TRBD2. Germline V gene data show CDR1 as SSHAT and CDR2 as FNYEAQ (reference sequence). The CDR3 spans 15 residues. CDR3 in DNA: TGTGCTAGCAGCCCGAATAGCGGGAGCTACAATGAGCAGTTCTTC. Its protein is CASSPNSGSYNEQFF.

This CDR3 reads CASSPTVAYEAFF. The CDR3 coding sequence is TGTGCCAGCAGCCCAACGGTCGCGTATGAAGCTTTCTTT. The chain joins TRBV7-9 to TRBJ1-1, with D unclear. Germline V gene sequence: CDR1 SEHNR, CDR2 FQNEAQ (reference sequence). V was shortened by 5 bases and J by 7 bases, with 14 bases between the two germline ends. This CDR3 region has 13 residues.

As for this clone: Other DNA sequences from this sample encode an identical CDR3 as well. This chain links TRBV18 with TRBJ1-1, with D possibly matching TRBD1 (6 bases). Per germline, CDR1 KGHSH and CDR2 LQKENI. The CDR3 runs 15 residues. V was pared by 3 bases and J by 0 bases, with 11 bases between. The CDR3 here is CASSPWGGMNTEAFF. The DNA for the CDR3 is TGTGCCAGCTCACCGTGGGGGGGCATGAACACTGAAGCTTTCTTT.

This clone was observed a handful of times. This chain connects TRBV5-4 to TRBJ2-3, with 9 bases lining up with TRBD2. CDR1 SGHNT and CDR2 YYREEE come from the germline V gene (reference sequence). The CDR3 sequence is 17 residues long. The ends lost 4 bases at V and 1 base at J; junction bases unmatched: 10. The CDR3 loop is CASSRDSGSTGTDTQYF. The DNA of the CDR3 is TGTGCCAGCAGCCGGGATAGCGGGAGTACCGGCACAGATACGCAGTATTTT.

There are a few counts of this clone. The gene calls are TRBV4-1 and TRBJ1-5; TRBD1 might be the D (5 bases). The CDR3 loop spans 16 amino acids. The V gene's germline CDR1 is MGHRA and CDR2 YSYEKL. V lost 4 bases and J lost 5, with 18 bases in between. The CDR3 DNA sequence: TGCGCCAGCAGCCCCGACCCAGCGGGGGAGTATCAGCCCCAGCATTTT. It encodes CASSPDPAGEYQPQHF.

The chain's CDR3 is CASSHLNRDYGYTF. The CDR3 coding sequence is TGTGCCAGCAGCCACCTGAACAGGGACTATGGCTACACCTTC. This chain joins TRBV14 and TRBJ1-2; a weak D match, TRBD1 (6 bases). The germline V gene encodes CDR1 SGHDN and CDR2 FVKESK. This CDR3 contains 14 residues. V dropped 3 bases and J dropped 3 bases, with 11 bases sitting between them.

This clone showed up just once. The chain combines TRBV28 with TRBJ1-2; the match to TRBD1 covers 7 bases. The junction had 4 bases not matched to a gene; V was cut back by 4 bases and J by 5 bases. CDR1 and CDR2 from the germline V gene are MDHEN and SYDVKM. This CDR3 contains 13 residues. The DNA of the CDR3 is TGTGCCAGCAGTTATGGGGGACAGTATGGCTACACCTTC. This sequence encodes CASSYGGQYGYTF.

This chain uses TRBV30 with TRBJ1-5; 9 bases align to TRBD1. CDR3 size: 18 residues. The V and J ends lost 1 base and 0 bases, in that order; junction bases with no gene match: 10. Germline values: CDR1 GTSNPN, CDR2 SVGIG (reference sequence). The CDR3 is CAWSAPGQGVYSNQPQHF. CDR3 bases: TGTGCCTGGAGTGCCCCGGGACAGGGAGTTTATAGCAATCAGCCCCAGCATTTT.

The chain has TRBV27 and TRBJ1-4, with no clear D. Per the germline V gene, CDR1 is MNHEY and CDR2 is SMNVEV (reference sequence). The length of the CDR3 is 14 residues. V lost 2 bases to trimming and J lost 3 bases, with 7 bases between them. Here the CDR3 reads CASSLRSSNEKLFF. CDR3 sequence (DNA): TGTGCCAGCAGTTTACGGAGTTCTAATGAAAAACTGTTTTTT.